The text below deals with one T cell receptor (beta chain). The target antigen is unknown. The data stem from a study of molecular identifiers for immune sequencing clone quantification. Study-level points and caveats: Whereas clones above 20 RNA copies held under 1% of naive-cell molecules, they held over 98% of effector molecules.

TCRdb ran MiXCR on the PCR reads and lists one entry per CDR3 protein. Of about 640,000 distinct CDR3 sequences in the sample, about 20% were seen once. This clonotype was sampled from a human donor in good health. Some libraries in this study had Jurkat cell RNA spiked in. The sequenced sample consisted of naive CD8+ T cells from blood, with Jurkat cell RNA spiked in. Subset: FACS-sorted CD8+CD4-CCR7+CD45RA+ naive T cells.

For the CDR3, the DNA is TGTGCCAGCAGCTTGGGGATAGAGGAGACCCAGTACTTC. This codes for CASSLGIEETQYF. The rearrangement joins TRBV13 to TRBJ2-5; no definite D call. Trimming shortened V by 3 bases and J by 5 bases, and 10 bases separated the two germline ends. This CDR3 is built from 13 residues. Looked up from germline, CDR1 is PRHDT and CDR2 is FYEKMQ (reference sequence).